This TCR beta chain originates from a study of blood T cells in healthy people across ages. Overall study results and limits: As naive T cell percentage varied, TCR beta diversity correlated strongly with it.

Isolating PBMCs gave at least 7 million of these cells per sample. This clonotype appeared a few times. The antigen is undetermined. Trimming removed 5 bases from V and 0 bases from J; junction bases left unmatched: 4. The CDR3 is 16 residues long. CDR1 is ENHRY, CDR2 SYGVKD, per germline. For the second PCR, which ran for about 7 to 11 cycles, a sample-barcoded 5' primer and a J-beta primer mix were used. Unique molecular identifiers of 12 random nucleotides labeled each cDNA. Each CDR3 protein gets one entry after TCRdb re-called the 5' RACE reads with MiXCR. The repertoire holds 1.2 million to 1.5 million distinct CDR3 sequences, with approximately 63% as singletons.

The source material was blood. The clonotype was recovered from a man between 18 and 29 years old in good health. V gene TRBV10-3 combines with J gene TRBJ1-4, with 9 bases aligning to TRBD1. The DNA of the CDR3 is TGTGCCATCAGTCCCGACAGGGGGTCAACTAATGAAAAACTGTTTTTT. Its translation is CAISPDRGSTNEKLFF.